This TCR beta chain stems from a study of blood T cell repertoires in COVID-19. Turning to the study itself: Samples of COVID-19 (acute and convalescent) were obtained from the United States, Italy and Spain. T cells, B-cell-depleted T cells, or PBMCs provided the cDNA or gDNA that served as material.

Original handling: Amplification from reference gene primers served as the basis for estimated nucleated cell counts. Clones were read by immunoSEQ multiplex PCR, and TCRdb kept only the in-frame ones, dropping some. V, J and clone size are those of that table, while D and trimming were read from the DNA. In the table there are roughly 59,000 clones, 70% to 85% of which are singletons. Germline-derived CDR1 and CDR2 are KGHDR and SFDVKD. After removal of 5 bases from V and 4 bases from J, the junction contained 4 bases not matched to a gene. CDR3 length: 15 residues. The TCR originated in a human donor in a cohort sampled during active COVID-19. The sequenced sample consisted of peripheral blood. The chain couples TRBV24-1 to TRBJ2-2; 9 positions match TRBD2. CDR3 sequence: CATSAISGGTGELFF. The CDR3 region has the DNA TGTGCCACCAGTGCGATTAGCGGGGGCACCGGGGAGCTGTTTTTT.